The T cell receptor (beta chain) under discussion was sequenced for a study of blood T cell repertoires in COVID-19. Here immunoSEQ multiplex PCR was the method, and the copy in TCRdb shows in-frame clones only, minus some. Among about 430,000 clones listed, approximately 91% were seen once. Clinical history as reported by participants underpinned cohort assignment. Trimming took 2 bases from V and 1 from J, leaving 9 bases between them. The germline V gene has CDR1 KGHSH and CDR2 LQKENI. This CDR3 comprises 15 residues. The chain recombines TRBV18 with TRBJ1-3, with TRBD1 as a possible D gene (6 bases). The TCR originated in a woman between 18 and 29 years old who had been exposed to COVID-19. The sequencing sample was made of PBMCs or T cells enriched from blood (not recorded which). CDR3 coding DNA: TGTGCCAGCTCACCAAGGGGGATGTCTGGAAACACCATATATTTT. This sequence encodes CASSPRGMSGNTIYF. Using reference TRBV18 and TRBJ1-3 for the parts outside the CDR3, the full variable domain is NAGVMQNPRHLVRRRGQEARLRCSPMKGHSHVYWYRQLPEEGLKFMVYLQKENIIDESGMPKERFSAEFPKEGPSILRIQQVVRGDSAAYFCASSPRGMSGNTIYFGEGSWLTVV.